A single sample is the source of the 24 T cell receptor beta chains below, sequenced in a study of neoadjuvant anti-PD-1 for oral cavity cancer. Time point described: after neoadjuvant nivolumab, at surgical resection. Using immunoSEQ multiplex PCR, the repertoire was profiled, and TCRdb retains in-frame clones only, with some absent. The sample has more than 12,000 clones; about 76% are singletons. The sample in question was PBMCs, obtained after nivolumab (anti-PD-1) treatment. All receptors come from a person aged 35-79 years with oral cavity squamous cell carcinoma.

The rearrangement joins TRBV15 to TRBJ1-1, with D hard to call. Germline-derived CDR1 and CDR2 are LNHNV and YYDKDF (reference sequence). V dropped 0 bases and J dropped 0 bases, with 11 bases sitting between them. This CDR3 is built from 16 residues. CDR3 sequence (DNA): TGTGCCACCAGCAGAGAAGGCGGAGAGATGAACACTGAAGCTTTCTTT. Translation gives CATSREGGEMNTEAFF.

The CDR3, as DNA: TGTGCCAGCAGTGAAGCTTGGGGTTCGTCCACAGATACGCAGTATTTT. The encoded protein is CASSEAWGSSTDTQYF. The V and J genes are TRBV6-1 and TRBJ2-3; D is uncertain. Germline CDR1 reads MNHNS; CDR2 reads SASEGT. The CDR3 extends over 16 amino acids. The ends were cut back, 0 bases at V and 2 bases at J, with 12 bases in the middle.

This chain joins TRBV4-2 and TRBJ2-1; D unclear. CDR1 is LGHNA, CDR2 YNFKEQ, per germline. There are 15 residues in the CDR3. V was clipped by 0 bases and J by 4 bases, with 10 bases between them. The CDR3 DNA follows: TGTGCCAGCAGCCAAGAAACCTACGGTTACAATGAGCAGTTCTTC. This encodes CASSQETYGYNEQFF.

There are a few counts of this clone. CDR3 sequence reads: CAISAVDTQYF. The DNA of the CDR3 is TGTGCCATCAGTGCCGTAGATACGCAGTATTTT. This chain links TRBV10-3 with TRBJ2-3; D is uncertain. Germline V gene lookup returns CDR1 ENHRY and CDR2 SYGVKD. The CDR3 spans 11 residues. Trimming pared 4 bases from V and 5 bases from J, leaving 4 bases between.

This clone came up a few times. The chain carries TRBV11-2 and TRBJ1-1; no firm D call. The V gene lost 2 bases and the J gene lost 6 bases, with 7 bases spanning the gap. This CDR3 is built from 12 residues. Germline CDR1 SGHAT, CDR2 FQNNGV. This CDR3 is CASSLSISEAFF. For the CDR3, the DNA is TGTGCCAGCAGCTTATCCATTTCTGAAGCTTTCTTT.

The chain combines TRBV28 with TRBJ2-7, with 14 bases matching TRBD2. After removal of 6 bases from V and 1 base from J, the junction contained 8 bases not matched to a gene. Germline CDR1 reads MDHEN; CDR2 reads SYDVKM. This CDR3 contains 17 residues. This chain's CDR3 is CASSSGTSGSWSYEQYF. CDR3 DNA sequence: TGTGCCAGCAGCTCAGGGACTAGCGGGAGTTGGTCCTACGAGCAGTACTTC. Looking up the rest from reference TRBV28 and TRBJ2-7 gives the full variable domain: DVKVTQSSRYLVKRTGEKVFLECVQDMDHENMFWYRQDPGLGLRLIYFSYDVKMKEKGDIPEGYSVSREKKERFSLILESASTNQTSMYLCASSSGTSGSWSYEQYFGPGTRLTVT.

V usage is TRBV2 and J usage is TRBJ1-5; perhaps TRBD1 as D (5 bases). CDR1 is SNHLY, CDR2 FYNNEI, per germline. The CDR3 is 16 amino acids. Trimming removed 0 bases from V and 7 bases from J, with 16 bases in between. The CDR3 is CASSEAGQGYGQPQHF. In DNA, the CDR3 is TGTGCCAGCAGTGAAGCCGGGCAGGGCTATGGACAGCCCCAGCATTTT. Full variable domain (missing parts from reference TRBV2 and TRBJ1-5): EPEVTQTPSHQVTQMGQEVILRCVPISNHLYFYWYRQILGQKVEFLVSFYNNEISEKSEIFDDQFSVERPDGSNFTLKIRSTKLEDSAMYFCASSEAGQGYGQPQHFGDGTRLSIL.

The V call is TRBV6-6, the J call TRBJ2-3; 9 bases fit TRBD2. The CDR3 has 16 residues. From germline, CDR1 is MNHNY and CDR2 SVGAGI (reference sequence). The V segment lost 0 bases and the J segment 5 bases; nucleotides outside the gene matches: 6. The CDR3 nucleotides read TGTGCCAGCAGTTACTCGAAGCGGGAGGTTGGAGATACGCAGTATTTT. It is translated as CASSYSKREVGDTQYF.

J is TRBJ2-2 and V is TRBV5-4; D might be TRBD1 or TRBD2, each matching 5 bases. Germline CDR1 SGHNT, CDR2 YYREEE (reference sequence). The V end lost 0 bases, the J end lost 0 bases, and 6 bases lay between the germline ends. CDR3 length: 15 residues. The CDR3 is CASSLAGPNTGELFF. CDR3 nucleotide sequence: TGTGCCAGCAGCTTGGCGGGACCGAACACCGGGGAGCTGTTTTTT.

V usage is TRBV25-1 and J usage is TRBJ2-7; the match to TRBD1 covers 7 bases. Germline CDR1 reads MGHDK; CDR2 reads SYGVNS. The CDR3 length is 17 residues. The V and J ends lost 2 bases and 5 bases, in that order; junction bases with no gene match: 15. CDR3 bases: TGTGCCAGCAGTGAAAGGGGGCGGAGGACAGGTCTCGACGAGCAGTACTTC. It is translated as CASSERGRRTGLDEQYF.

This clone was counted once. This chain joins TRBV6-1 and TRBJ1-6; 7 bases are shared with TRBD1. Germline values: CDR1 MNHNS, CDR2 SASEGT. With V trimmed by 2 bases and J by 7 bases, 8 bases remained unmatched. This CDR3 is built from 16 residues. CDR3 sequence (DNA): TGTGCCAGCAGTGAAATAACGGGACAGAGAAATTCACCCCTCCACTTT. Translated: CASSEITGQRNSPLHF.

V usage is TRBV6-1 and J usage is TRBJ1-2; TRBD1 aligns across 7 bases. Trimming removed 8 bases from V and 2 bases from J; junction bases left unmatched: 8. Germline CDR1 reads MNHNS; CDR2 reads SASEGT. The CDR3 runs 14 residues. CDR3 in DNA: TGTGCCAGCGGGCGGACAGGTTCAAACTATGGCTACACCTTC. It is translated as CASGRTGSNYGYTF.

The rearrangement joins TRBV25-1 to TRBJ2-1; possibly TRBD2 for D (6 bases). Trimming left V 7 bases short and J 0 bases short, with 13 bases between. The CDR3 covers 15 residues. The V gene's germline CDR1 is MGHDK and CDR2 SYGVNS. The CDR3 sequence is CASTQAGISYNEQFF. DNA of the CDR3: TGTGCCAGCACCCAAGCGGGTATCTCCTACAATGAGCAGTTCTTC.

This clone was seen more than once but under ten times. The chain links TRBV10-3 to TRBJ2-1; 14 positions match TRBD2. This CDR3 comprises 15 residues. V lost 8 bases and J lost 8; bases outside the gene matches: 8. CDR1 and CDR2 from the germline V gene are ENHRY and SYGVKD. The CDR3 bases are TGTGCCATCGCACTCGGGACTAGCGGGAGCTATGAGCAGTTCTTC. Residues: CAIALGTSGSYEQFF.

The CDR3 coding sequence is TGTGCCAGCAGTGAAGCGTACAGCAATCAGCCCCAGCATTTT. Translation gives CASSEAYSNQPQHF. This chain connects TRBV6-1 to TRBJ1-5; no definite D call. CDR3 size: 14 residues. Germline loops: CDR1 MNHNS, CDR2 SASEGT. Between the trimmed V and J ends, which lost 0 bases and 1 base, there was a span of 4 bases.

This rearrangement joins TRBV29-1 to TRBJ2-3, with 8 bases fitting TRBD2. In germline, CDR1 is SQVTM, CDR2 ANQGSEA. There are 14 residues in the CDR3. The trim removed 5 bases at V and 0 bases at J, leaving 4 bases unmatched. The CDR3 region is CSVSSSGSTDTQYF. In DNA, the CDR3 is TGCAGCGTTTCCTCTAGCGGGAGCACAGATACGCAGTATTTT.

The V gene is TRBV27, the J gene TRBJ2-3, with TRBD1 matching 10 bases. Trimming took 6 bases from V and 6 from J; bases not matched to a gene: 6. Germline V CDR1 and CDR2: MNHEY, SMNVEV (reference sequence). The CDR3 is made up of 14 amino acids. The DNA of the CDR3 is TGTGCCAGCAGGACGACAGGGGGCATCGATACGCAGTATTTT. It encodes CASRTTGGIDTQYF.

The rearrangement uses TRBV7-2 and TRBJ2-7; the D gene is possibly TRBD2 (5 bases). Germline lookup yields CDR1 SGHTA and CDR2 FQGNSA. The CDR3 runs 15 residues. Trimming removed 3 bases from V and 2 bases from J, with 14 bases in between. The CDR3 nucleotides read TGTGCCAGCAGCTTCCCGGGGTCCGCTACCTACGAGCAGTACTTC. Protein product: CASSFPGSATYEQYF.

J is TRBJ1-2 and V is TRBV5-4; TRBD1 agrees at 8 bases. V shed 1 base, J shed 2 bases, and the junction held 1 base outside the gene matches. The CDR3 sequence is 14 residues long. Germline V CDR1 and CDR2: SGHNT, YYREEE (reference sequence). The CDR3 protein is CASSLTGGNYGYTF. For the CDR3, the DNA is TGTGCCAGCAGCTTGACAGGGGGGAACTATGGCTACACCTTC. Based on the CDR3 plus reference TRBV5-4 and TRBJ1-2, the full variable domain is ETGVTQSPTHLIKTRGQQVTLRCSSQSGHNTVSWYQQALGQGPQFIFQYYREEENGRGNFPPRFSGLQFPNYSSELNVNALELDDSALYLCASSLTGGNYGYTFGSGTRLTVV.

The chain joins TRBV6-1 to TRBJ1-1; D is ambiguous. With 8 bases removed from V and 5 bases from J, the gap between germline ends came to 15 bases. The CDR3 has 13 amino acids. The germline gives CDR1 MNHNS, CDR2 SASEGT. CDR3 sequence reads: CASLWAVGTEAFF. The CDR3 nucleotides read TGTGCCAGCTTGTGGGCGGTTGGGACTGAAGCTTTCTTT.

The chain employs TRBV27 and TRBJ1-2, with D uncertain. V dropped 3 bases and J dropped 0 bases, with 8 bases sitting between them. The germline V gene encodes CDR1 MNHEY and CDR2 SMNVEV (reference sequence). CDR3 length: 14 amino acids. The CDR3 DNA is TGTGCCAGCAGTTTTGGACCACCTAACTATGGCTACACCTTC. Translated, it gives CASSFGPPNYGYTF.

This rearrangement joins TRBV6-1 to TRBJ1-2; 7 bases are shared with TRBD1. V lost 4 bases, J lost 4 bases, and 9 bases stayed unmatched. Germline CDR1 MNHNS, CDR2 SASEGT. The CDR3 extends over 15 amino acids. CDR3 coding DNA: TGTGCCAGCAGTGCAGAACAGGGGTATGGCTATGGCTACACCTTC. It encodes CASSAEQGYGYGYTF.

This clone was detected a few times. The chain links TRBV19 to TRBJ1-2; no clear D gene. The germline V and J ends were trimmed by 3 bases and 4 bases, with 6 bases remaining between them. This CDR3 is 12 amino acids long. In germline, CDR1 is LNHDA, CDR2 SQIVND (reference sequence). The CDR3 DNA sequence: TGTGCCAGTAGTATGGAAGGCTATGGCTACACCTTC. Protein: CASSMEGYGYTF.

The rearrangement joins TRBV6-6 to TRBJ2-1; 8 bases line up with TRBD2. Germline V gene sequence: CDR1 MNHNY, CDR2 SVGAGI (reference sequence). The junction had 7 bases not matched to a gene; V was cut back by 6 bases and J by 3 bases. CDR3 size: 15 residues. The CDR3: CASSEVAGSYNEQFF. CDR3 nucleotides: TGTGCCAGCAGCGAGGTAGCGGGAAGCTACAATGAGCAGTTCTTC.